The rows below give T cell receptor beta chains drawn from one sample of a study of blood T cell repertoires in COVID-19. The assay was immunoSEQ multiplex PCR, and TCRdb's table has in-frame clones only and misses some. The sample lists about 32,000 clones, 88% occurring once. The sample consisted of peripheral blood. The source of these receptors is a woman aged 70-85 years with active COVID-19. The CDR3 runs from the conserved cysteine through the conserved F or W. Fields, in order: J gene, D gene, clone size, V gene, CDR3 protein, CDR3 DNA. A D gene is named only where the DNA matches it firmly. Rows give clone size only sometimes, using once, few, many, or a class for an expanded clone.

J gene: TRBJ2-5
D gene: TRBD1
clone size: .
V gene: TRBV23-1
CDR3 protein: CASSQLGDRGLWTQYF
CDR3 DNA: TGCGCCAGCAGTCAGTTGGGGGACAGGGGATTATGGACCCAGTACTTC

J gene: TRBJ2-1
D gene: .
clone size: .
V gene: TRBV7-3
CDR3 protein: CASSSQGGDEQFF
CDR3 DNA: TGTGCCAGCAGCTCCCAGGGAGGCGATGAGCAGTTCTTC

J gene: TRBJ2-7
D gene: .
clone size: .
V gene: TRBV23-1
CDR3 protein: CASSHPGLFFYEQYF
CDR3 DNA: TGCGCCAGCAGTCATCCCGGACTCTTTTTCTACGAGCAGTACTTC

J gene: TRBJ2-1
D gene: .
clone size: .
V gene: TRBV11-3
CDR3 protein: CASSLVVGAITYNEQFF
CDR3 DNA: TGTGCCAGCAGCTTAGTCGTGGGCGCGATTACCTACAATGAGCAGTTCTTC

J gene: TRBJ2-6
D gene: .
clone size: .
V gene: TRBV3-1/TRBV3-2
CDR3 protein: CASSQGGGANVLTF
CDR3 DNA: TGTGCCAGCAGCCAAGGAGGTGGGGCCAACGTCCTGACTTTC

J gene: TRBJ2-2
D gene: .
clone size: few
V gene: TRBV28
CDR3 protein: CASSSNTGELFF
CDR3 DNA: TGTGCCAGCAGTTCCAATACCGGGGAGCTGTTTTTT

J gene: TRBJ2-1
D gene: TRBD2
clone size: .
V gene: TRBV27
CDR3 protein: CASSPRPFGGDYNEQFF
CDR3 DNA: TGTGCCAGCAGTCCACGACCTTTTGGGGGGGATTACAATGAGCAGTTCTTC

J gene: TRBJ1-1
D gene: .
clone size: .
V gene: TRBV6-5
CDR3 protein: CASSTGGGDFF
CDR3 DNA: TGTGCCAGCAGTACCGGGGGGGGTGATTTCTTT

J gene: TRBJ2-1
D gene: TRBD2
clone size: .
V gene: TRBV12-5
CDR3 protein: CASGLGTSGANEQFF
CDR3 DNA: TGTGCTAGTGGACTCGGGACTAGCGGGGCCAATGAGCAGTTCTTC

J gene: TRBJ1-4
D gene: TRBD1
clone size: few
V gene: TRBV4-3
CDR3 protein: CASSRDRVQKLFF
CDR3 DNA: TGCGCCAGCAGCCGCGACAGGGTTCAAAAACTGTTTTTT

J gene: TRBJ2-5
D gene: TRBD2
clone size: .
V gene: TRBV6-1
CDR3 protein: CASSEGLAGLRTQYF
CDR3 DNA: TGTGCCAGCAGTGAAGGACTAGCGGGGCTCAGGACCCAGTACTTC

J gene: TRBJ1-1
D gene: .
clone size: .
V gene: TRBV15
CDR3 protein: CATSHGLETEAFF
CDR3 DNA: TGTGCCACCAGCCACGGCTTGGAGACTGAAGCTTTCTTT

J gene: TRBJ2-1
D gene: .
clone size: .
V gene: TRBV6-5
CDR3 protein: CASRGWIGAGNEQFF
CDR3 DNA: TGTGCCAGCAGGGGGTGGATCGGGGCGGGGAATGAGCAGTTCTTC

J gene: TRBJ2-3
D gene: .
clone size: .
V gene: TRBV11-3
CDR3 protein: CASSPTGGRDTQYF
CDR3 DNA: TGTGCCAGCAGCCCGACAGGTGGGAGAGATACGCAGTATTTT

J gene: TRBJ2-1
D gene: .
clone size: .
V gene: TRBV11-2
CDR3 protein: CASSLDQEASKFF
CDR3 DNA: TGTGCCAGCAGCTTAGATCAGGAGGCTTCGAAGTTCTTC

J gene: TRBJ1-3
D gene: .
clone size: .
V gene: TRBV7-9
CDR3 protein: CASSLGGVSGNTIYF
CDR3 DNA: TGTGCCAGCAGCTTAGGCGGAGTCTCTGGAAACACCATATATTTT

J gene: TRBJ2-7
D gene: .
clone size: once
V gene: TRBV6-6
CDR3 protein: CASSYKGRGRYEQYF
CDR3 DNA: TGTGCCAGCAGTTACAAAGGCAGGGGGAGGTACGAGCAGTACTTC

J gene: TRBJ2-2
D gene: .
clone size: .
V gene: TRBV5-4
CDR3 protein: CASSLGGLTGELFF
CDR3 DNA: TGTGCCAGCAGCTTGGGAGGCCTCACCGGGGAGCTGTTTTTT

J gene: TRBJ2-5
D gene: .
clone size: .
V gene: TRBV11-3
CDR3 protein: CASSDITRETQYF
CDR3 DNA: TGTGCCAGCAGCGATATAACGAGAGAGACCCAGTACTTC

J gene: TRBJ1-2
D gene: .
clone size: once
V gene: TRBV27
CDR3 protein: CASSLGRNYGYTF
CDR3 DNA: TGTGCCAGCAGTTTAGGCAGGAACTATGGCTACACCTTC

J gene: TRBJ2-3
D gene: .
clone size: few
V gene: TRBV27
CDR3 protein: CASRVAVSTDTQYF
CDR3 DNA: TGTGCCAGCAGGGTAGCGGTTAGCACAGATACGCAGTATTTT

J gene: TRBJ2-1
D gene: TRBD2
clone size: .
V gene: TRBV11-3
CDR3 protein: CASSLKRLAGGLINEQFF
CDR3 DNA: TGTGCCAGCAGCTTAAAACGGCTAGCGGGGGGGTTAATCAATGAGCAGTTCTTC

J gene: TRBJ2-7
D gene: TRBD2
clone size: .
V gene: TRBV5-1
CDR3 protein: CASSFSGDYEQYF
CDR3 DNA: TGCGCCAGCAGCTTCAGCGGGGACTACGAGCAGTACTTC

J gene: TRBJ2-1
D gene: TRBD2
clone size: .
V gene: TRBV2
CDR3 protein: CASSGGGADEQFF
CDR3 DNA: TGTGCCAGCAGCGGGGGGGGAGCGGATGAGCAGTTCTTC

J gene: TRBJ2-7
D gene: TRBD1
clone size: .
V gene: TRBV30
CDR3 protein: CAWSTDPDRGYEQYF
CDR3 DNA: TGTGCCTGGAGTACCGACCCGGACAGGGGCTACGAGCAGTACTTC

J gene: TRBJ2-2
D gene: .
clone size: few
V gene: TRBV4-1
CDR3 protein: CASSPLGLQGFGGELFF
CDR3 DNA: TGCGCCAGCAGCCCCCTGGGCCTACAGGGATTCGGCGGGGAGCTGTTTTTT

J gene: TRBJ2-7
D gene: .
clone size: .
V gene: TRBV5-6
CDR3 protein: CASSPKSLGVSYEQYF
CDR3 DNA: TGTGCCAGCAGCCCCAAGAGTTTAGGAGTCTCCTACGAGCAGTACTTC